This paragraph reports one T cell receptor beta chain. What antigen it recognizes has not been identified. Base qualities are not recorded, but no much larger clone differs from it by a single base. This sample includes further DNA sequences coding for the same CDR3. Donors were healthy HIV-negative adults with no recently reported acute infections or vaccinations. Every donor was a Caucasian adult living in Nashville, Tennessee, USA. CD4+ T cells were enriched through magnetic negative selection, after which naive cells were positively selected on CD45RA and the remaining negative fraction served as the memory subset. After blood collection by leukapheresis, PBMCs were isolated using Ficoll-Histopaque density gradient centrifugation and then cryopreserved in the vapor phase of liquid nitrogen. Analytical flow cytometry was used to check the purity and quantity of each magnetically sorted T cell population. Each sorted fraction had its genomic DNA isolated and then quantified by UV absorbance on a Nanodrop 2000c.

The source of the sample is a study of shared clonotypes between healthy human individuals (dated by TCRdb to the early 2020s). Broadly, across the study: Two women and a few men aged 18 to 49 years were included in the cohort. To estimate repertoire size and how much clonotypes are shared between individuals, the study performed deep sequencing of blood TCR repertoires from roughly five healthy adults. To increase sequencing depth and limit assay-specific biases, TCR repertoire library preparation and sequencing were carried out by different laboratories using diverse techniques. Between about 0.8 and 9 billion PBMCs per donor were obtained by leukapheresis. For each donor, three plates each were used for CD4 naive and CD4 memory, two plates were used for CD8 naive, and one plate was used for CD8 memory.

Here is what the overall study found, with its caveats: When a handful of donors were compared, the shared fraction of clonotypes was approximately 5% for naive CD4, roughly 3.3% for naive CD8, 2% to 2.5% for memory CD4, and approximately 0.4% for memory CD8. Because the study included a small number of donors, the genetic and exposure-history diversity represented was limited. Naive subsets generally had larger estimated clonotype richness than memory subsets. Based on pairwise subsampling, the degree of clonotype sharing among donors was expected to be affected by sequencing depth. Clonotypes shared by all four sorted-subset donors showed higher generation probabilities than non-shared clonotypes. Even with the large sequencing depth, rarefaction of the sorted-subset datasets indicated that sequencing was incomplete. Sampling was restricted to blood, and TCR repertoires in tissues likely differ from the TCR repertoires found in blood.

The CDR3 runs 12 amino acids, cysteine and phenylalanine included. CDR3 DNA is the only sequence kept; it has 36 bases, read in frame from the first base. Deletion took 4 bases off V and 3 bases off J, with a span of 9 bases between the germline ends. The germline V gene gives CDR1 as SQVTM and CDR2 as ANQGSEA. Using the deep immunoSEQ assay, multiplex PCR amplified TCR CDR3 regions from genomic DNA. Genomic DNA extracted from each cell subset was distributed evenly over all wells of several immunoSEQ 96-well plates, and each plate served as one replicate. For sorted subsets, roughly 200 ng of genomic DNA, equivalent to about 30,000 T cell genomes, went into each replicate PCR. Purified libraries were measured with a Qubit 3.0 fluorometer, size-checked on a Bioanalyzer 2100, and measured again with the KAPA Library Quantification kit. Every immunoSEQ 96-well plate was sequenced on a separate single-read 150-cycle Illumina NextSeq 550 flow cell. The published analysis was carried out like this. Because only junctional sequences without quality scores were contained in the immunoSEQ output, filtering matching that applied to full-length reads could not be performed. To assign V/J genes and CDR3, sequences were annotated using PyIR, a Python wrapper for IgBLAST v1.9, with IMGT germline references. Reads were filtered out if the reads had weak V/J assignments (E-value above 1e-6), no CDR3, stop codons, out-of-frame junctions, or ambiguous translated residues. V3J clonotypes were defined as sequences sharing the same inferred V gene, J gene, and CDR3 amino acid sequence. The percentage overlap between two repertoires was calculated by dividing the number of shared unique clonotypes by the size of the smaller repertoire. Repertoire richness was assessed with RTK rarefaction, the Chao1 estimator, and Recon v2.1 estimates of unobserved clonotypes. For all TCRbeta clonotypes obtained by the gDNA method from four donors, generation probabilities were computed with OLGA. In its TCRdb copy, this immuneACCESS table keeps in-frame sequences only and misses some clones. Where compared with another copy, unresolved V genes explain less than half of these, and the others have no known cause. V and J calls and clone size come straight from that table; D and trimming were deduced from the DNA. This sample has 2,500,000 or so clones in its table, and 80% to 95% of those were observed once. Together, the top ten hold 0.3% to 0.45% of the sample.

The specimen sequenced was naive CD4+ T cells from PBMCs. The meaning of the sample's cell subset or site label: CD45RA+ positively selected. Recombination joined TRBV29-1 with TRBJ2-5; a tentative D match to TRBD1 spans 6 bases. The clonotype comes from a man between 18 and 35 years old in good health. Some clones in this sample may be carry-over from other donors' samples. The CDR3 amino acid sequence is: CSVGRTEETQYF. The sequenced DNA is TGCAGCGTTGGTCGGACAGAAGAGACCCAGTACTTC.